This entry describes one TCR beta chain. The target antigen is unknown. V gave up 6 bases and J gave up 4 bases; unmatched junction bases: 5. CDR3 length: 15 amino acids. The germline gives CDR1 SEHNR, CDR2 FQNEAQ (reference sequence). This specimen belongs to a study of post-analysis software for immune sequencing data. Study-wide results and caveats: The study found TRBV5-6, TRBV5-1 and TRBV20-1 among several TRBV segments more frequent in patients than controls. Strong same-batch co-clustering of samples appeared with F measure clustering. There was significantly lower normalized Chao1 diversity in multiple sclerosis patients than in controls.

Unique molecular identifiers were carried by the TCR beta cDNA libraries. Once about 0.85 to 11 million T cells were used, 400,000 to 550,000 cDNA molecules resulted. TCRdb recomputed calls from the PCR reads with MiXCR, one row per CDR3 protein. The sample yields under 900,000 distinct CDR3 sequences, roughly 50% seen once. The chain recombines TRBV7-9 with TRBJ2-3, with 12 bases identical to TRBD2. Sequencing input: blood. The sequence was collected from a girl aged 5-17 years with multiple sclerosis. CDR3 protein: CASRPTSGRPDTQYF. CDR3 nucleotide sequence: TGTGCCAGCAGGCCTACTAGCGGGAGGCCAGATACGCAGTATTTT.